This TCR beta chain was identified during a study of cytomegalovirus exposure and HLA in healthy donors. Study details: Genetic ancestry analysis placed 75% to 85% of the roughly 400 donors that were genotyped in the Caucasian-associated cluster. Study conclusions and caveats: Later analysis reportedly placed an Asian-associated ancestry cluster below the roughly 700-donor mean in N-insertions.

Worth noting for this clone: No antigen is known for it.

Researchers ran the PCR with 60 Vbeta and 13 Jbeta primers. The table came from immunoSEQ multiplex PCR; TCRdb's copy has only in-frame clones and leaves some out. The table includes over 100,000 clones, 64% detected once. This CDR3 has 13 amino acids. Germline V lookup: CDR1 SGHNT, CDR2 YYREEE (reference sequence). With 4 bases clipped from V and 4 bases from J, the junction kept 4 bases outside the gene matches. The TCR comes from a middle-aged woman in good health and CMV-seronegative. V and J are TRBV5-4 and TRBJ2-7, with 8 bases matching TRBD2. The sequenced material came from PBMCs. The CDR3 is CASSPGGVYEQYF. DNA of the CDR3: TGTGCCAGCAGCCCGGGGGGGGTTTACGAGCAGTACTTC.